Sequencing of this TCR beta chain was carried out in a study of technical replicates of blood from a handful of donors. This table comes from immunoSEQ multiplex PCR, and its TCRdb copy is limited to in-frame clones, with some not included. The top ten clones hold 0.2% of a sample with roughly 80,000 clones, about 96% of them seen once. There are 12 residues in the CDR3. Germline V CDR1 and CDR2: GTSNPN, SVGIG (reference sequence). The chain links TRBV30 to TRBJ2-1; 7 bases match TRBD2. The receptor's source is a human donor in good health. Sequencing input: T cells isolated from PBMCs. The CDR3 nucleotides read TGTACCCTGCGGGGGTTAACATATGAGCAGTTCTTC. As protein: CTLRGLTYEQFF.